This TCR beta chain was captured in a study of blood T cells in healthy people across ages. The wider study: About one barcoded beta molecule per two T cells came from capture by template switching.

For the second PCR, which ran for 7 to 11 cycles, a sample-barcoded 5' primer and a J-beta primer mix were used. Each CDR3 protein gets one entry after TCRdb re-called the 5' RACE reads with MiXCR. The sample lists roughly 730,000 distinct CDR3 sequences; approximately 60% were seen once. On this clonotype itself: As yet, its antigen is unknown.

Germline V gives CDR1 SGHTA, CDR2 FQGNSA. V was trimmed by 1 base and J by 7 bases, leaving 11 bases between them. The CDR3 loop spans 14 amino acids. General study findings and limits: Older age coincided with a roughly linear decline in TCR beta diversity per million T cells.

The sample consisted of blood. This sequence was found in a man aged 40-50 years in good health. The J gene is TRBJ2-1, the V gene TRBV7-2; D is undetermined. CDR3 sequence: CASSLGIHRNEQFF. CDR3 in DNA: TGTGCCAGCAGCTTAGGCATACATCGTAATGAGCAGTTCTTC.